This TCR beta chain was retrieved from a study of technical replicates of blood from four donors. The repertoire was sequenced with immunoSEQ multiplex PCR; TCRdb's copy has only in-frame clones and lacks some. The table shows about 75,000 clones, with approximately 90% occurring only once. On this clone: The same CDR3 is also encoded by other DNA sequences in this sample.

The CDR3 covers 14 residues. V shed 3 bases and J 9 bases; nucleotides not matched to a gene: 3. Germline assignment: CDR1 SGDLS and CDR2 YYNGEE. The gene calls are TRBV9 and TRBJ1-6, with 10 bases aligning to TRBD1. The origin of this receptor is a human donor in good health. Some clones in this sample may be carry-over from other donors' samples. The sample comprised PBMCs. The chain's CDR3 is CASSGRDRGSPLHF. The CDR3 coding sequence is TGTGCCAGCAGCGGCCGGGACAGGGGTTCACCCCTCCACTTT.